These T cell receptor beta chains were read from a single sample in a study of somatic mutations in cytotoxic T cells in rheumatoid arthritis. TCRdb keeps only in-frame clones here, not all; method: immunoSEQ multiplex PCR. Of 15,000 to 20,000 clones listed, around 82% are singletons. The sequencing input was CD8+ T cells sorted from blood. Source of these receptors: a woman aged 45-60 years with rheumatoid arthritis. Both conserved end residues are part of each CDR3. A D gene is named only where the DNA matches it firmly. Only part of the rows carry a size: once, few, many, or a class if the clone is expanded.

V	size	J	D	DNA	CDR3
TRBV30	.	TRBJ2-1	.	TGTGCCTGGAGGGACCGTCTCTACAATGAGCAGTTCTTC	CAWRDRLYNEQFF
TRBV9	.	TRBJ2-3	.	TGTGCCAGCAGCGTAGGGGATAGCGGCACAGATACGCAGTATTTT	CASSVGDSGTDTQYF
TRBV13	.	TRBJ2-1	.	TGTGCCAGCAGCCCGGGATCTTACAATGAGCAGTTCTTC	CASSPGSYNEQFF
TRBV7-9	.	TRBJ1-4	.	TGTGCCAGCAGCTTAGATGAAAAACTGTTTTTT	CASSLDEKLFF
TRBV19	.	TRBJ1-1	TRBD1	TGTGCCAGTAGCGCGGGACAGGAGTACACTGAAGCTTTCTTT	CASSAGQEYTEAFF
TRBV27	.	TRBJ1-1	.	TGTGCCAGCAGTCTCGGGTTGGGGGAGAACACTGAAGCTTTCTTT	CASSLGLGENTEAFF
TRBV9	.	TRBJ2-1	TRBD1	TGTGCCAGCAGCGCCAGGGACAGCCCAACCTACAATGAGCAGTTCTTC	CASSARDSPTYNEQFF
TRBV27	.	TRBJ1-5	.	TGTGCCAGCAGTTTATCGGCGGGTGCTCAGCCCCAGCATTTT	CASSLSAGAQPQHF
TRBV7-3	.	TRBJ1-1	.	TGTGCCAGCAGCTTAGACCTTAACACTGAAGCTTTCTTT	CASSLDLNTEAFF
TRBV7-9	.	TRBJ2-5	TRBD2	TGTGCCAGCAGCAGGACTAGCGGGAGGGAAGAGACCCAGTACTTC	CASSRTSGREETQYF
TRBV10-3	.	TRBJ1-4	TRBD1	TGTGCCATCAGTGGGGACGGGACAGGGGGCGCGGGGGATGAAAAACTGTTTTTT	CAISGDGTGGAGDEKLFF
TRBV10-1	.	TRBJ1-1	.	TGCGCCAGCAGTGATGAATTGGGCACTGAAGCTTTCTTT	CASSDELGTEAFF
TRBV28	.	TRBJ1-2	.	TGTGCCAGCAGCCCTTACCGTGACACATCGGTTGGCTACACCTTC	CASSPYRDTSVGYTF
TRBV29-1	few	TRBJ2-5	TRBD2	TGCAGCGTTGAAGAACGGACTAGCGGGCAGGAGACCCAGTACTTC	CSVEERTSGQETQYF
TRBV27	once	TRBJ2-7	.	TGTGCCAGCAGTTTAGGTCGGTCCTACGAGCAGTACTTC	CASSLGRSYEQYF
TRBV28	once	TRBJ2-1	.	TGTGCCAGCAGTTTATTATTAGCCATAAACAATGAGCAGTTCTTC	CASSLLLAINNEQFF
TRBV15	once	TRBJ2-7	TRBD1	TGTGCCACCAGCAGTCCTCTCCCGGGACAGGGAATTTTCGAGCAGTACTTC	CATSSPLPGQGIFEQYF
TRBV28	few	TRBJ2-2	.	TGTGCCAGCAGCAGGGACCCCGCGAGGAACACCGGGGAGCTGTTTTTT	CASSRDPARNTGELFF
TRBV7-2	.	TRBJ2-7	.	TGTGCCAGCAGCTTCCCTGCAGAGGACGAGCAGTACTTC	CASSFPAEDEQYF
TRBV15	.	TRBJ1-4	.	TGTGCCACCAGCGGATCTCCCGAGGATGCGACTAATGAAAAACTGTTTTTT	CATSGSPEDATNEKLFF
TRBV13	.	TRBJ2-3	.	TGTGCCAGCAGCGGTCAGGGGCGGAGCACAGATACGCAGTATTTT	CASSGQGRSTDTQYF
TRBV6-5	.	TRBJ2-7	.	TGTGCCACCCGCCGGTTCGACAGCTCCTACGAGCAGTACTTC	CATRRFDSSYEQYF
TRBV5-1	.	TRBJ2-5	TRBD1	TGCGCCAGCAGCCCCTCGGGACAGGGTCCGGAGACCCAGTACTTC	CASSPSGQGPETQYF
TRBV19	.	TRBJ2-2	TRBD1	TGTGCCAGTAGTATCGCCGGGACAGGGGGCACCGGGGAGCTGTTTTTT	CASSIAGTGGTGELFF
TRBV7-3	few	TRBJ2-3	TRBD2	TGTGCCAGCAGCTTATATAGCGGGACCCGTTCAGATACGCAGTATTTT	CASSLYSGTRSDTQYF
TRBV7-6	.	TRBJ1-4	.	TGTGCCAGCAGCTCCGGCGGTAATGAAAAACTGTTTTTT	CASSSGGNEKLFF
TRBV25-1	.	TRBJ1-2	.	TGTGCCAGCAGTTGGGTTTCACCTCCCCAAACTACCAGCTACACCTTC	CASSWVSPPQTTSYTF
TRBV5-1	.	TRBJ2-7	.	TGCGCCAGCAGCTCCGCCACAGGCGGTGATTACGAGCAGTACTTC	CASSSATGGDYEQYF
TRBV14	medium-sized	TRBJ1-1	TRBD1	TGTGCCAGCAGCCCACACAGGGGAGAAGCTTTCTTT	CASSPHRGEAFF
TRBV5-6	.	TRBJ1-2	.	TGTGCCAGCAGCTTTTACGGTAACAGCTTCTATGGCTACACCTTC	CASSFYGNSFYGYTF
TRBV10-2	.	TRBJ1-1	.	TGCGCCAGCATGGGAGGGGGGGAGTACACTGAAGCTTTCTTT	CASMGGGEYTEAFF
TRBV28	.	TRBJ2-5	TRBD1	TGTGCCAGCAGTTTATTTGCAGGGGGCGTAAGAGAGACCCAGTACTTC	CASSLFAGGVRETQYF
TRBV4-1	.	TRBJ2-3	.	TGCGCCAGCAGCGCACGGGGAGATACGCAGTATTTT	CASSARGDTQYF
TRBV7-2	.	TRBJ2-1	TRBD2	TGTGCCAGCAGCCCCGCTAGCGGGGTCGAGGTTGAGCAGTTCTTC	CASSPASGVEVEQFF
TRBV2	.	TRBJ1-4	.	TGTGCCAGCACCAAGGGAGGTGAAAAACTGTTTTTT	CASTKGGEKLFF
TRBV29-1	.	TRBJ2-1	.	TGCAGCGCGGACATGTCGGCGGACAATGAGCAGTTCTTC	CSADMSADNEQFF
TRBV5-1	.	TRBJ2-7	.	TGCGCCAGCAGCTTGGGGCAGGGGACAAGCTACGAGCAGTACTTC	CASSLGQGTSYEQYF
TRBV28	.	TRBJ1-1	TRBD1	TGTGCCAGCAGTACGCCGACAGGGGGGCACGAGAAAGCTTTCTTT	CASSTPTGGHEKAFF
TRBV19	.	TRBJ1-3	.	TGTGCCAGTAGTTTGAAAACAGGTTCGAGCTCTGGAAACACCATATATTTT	CASSLKTGSSSGNTIYF
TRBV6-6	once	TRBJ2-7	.	TGTGCCACCCAGCAAGGGACTGTCGAGCAGTACTTC	CATQQGTVEQYF
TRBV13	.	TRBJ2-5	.	TGTGCCAGCAGCCCTACAGGGCAAGAGACCCAGTACTTC	CASSPTGQETQYF
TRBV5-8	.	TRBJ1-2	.	TGTGCCAGCAGCTTTTCTGGGACACAATATGGCTACACCTTC	CASSFSGTQYGYTF
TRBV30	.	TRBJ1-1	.	TGTGCCTGGAGCGCCCGCAACCAACAGGCTCCTATTGCTTTCTTT	CAWSARNQQAPIAFF